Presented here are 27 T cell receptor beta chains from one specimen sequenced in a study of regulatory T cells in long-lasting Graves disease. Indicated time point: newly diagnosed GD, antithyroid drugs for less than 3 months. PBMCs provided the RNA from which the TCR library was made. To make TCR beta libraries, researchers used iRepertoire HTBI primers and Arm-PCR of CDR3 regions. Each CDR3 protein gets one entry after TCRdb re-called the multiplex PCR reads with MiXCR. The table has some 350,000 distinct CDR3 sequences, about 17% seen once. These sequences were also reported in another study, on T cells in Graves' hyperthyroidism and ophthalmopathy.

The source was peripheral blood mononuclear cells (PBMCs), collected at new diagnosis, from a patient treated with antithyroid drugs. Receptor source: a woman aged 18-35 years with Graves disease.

The CDR3 bases are TGTGCCAGCAGCGTAGATTCCGCCGGGACAGGGGAAAACTATGGCTACACCTTC. Amino acids: CASSVDSAGTGENYGYTF. The rearrangement uses TRBV9 and TRBJ1-2; 10 bases agree with TRBD1. The ends lost 0 bases at V and 2 bases at J; junction bases unmatched: 10. CDR1 and CDR2 from the germline V gene are SGDLS and YYNGEE. The CDR3 sequence is 18 residues long. Filled out from reference TRBV9 and TRBJ1-2, the complete variable domain reads DSGVTQTPKHLITATGQRVTLRCSPRSGDLSVYWYQQSLDQGLQFLIQYYNGEERAKGNILERFSAQQFPDLHSELNLSSLELGDSALYFCASSVDSAGTGENYGYTFGSGTRLTVV.

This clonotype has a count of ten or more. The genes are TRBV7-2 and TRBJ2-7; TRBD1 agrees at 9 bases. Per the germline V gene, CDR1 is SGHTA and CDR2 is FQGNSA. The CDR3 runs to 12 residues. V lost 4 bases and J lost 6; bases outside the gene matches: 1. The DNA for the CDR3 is TGTGCCAGCAGCTGGGACAGGGTCGAGCAGTACTTC. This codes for CASSWDRVEQYF.

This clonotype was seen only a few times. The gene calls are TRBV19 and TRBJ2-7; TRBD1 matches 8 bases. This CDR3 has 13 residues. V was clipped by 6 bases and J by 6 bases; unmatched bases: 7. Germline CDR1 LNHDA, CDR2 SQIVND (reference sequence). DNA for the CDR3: TGTGCCAGTAGACAGGGGGTAAAGGGCGAGCAGTACTTC. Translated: CASRQGVKGEQYF.

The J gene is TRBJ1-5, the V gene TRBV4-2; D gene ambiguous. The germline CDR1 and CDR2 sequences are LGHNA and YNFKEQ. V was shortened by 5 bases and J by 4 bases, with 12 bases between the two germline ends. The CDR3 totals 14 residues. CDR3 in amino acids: CASSGGSNNQPQHF. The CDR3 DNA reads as TGTGCCAGCAGCGGCGGCAGCAATAATCAGCCCCAGCATTTT.

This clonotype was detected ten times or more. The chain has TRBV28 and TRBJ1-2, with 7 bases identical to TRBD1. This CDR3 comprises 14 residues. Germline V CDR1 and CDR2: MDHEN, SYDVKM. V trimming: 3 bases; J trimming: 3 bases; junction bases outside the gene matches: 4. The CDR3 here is CASSFQGGYYGYTF. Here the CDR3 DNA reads TGTGCCAGCAGTTTTCAGGGGGGATACTATGGCTACACCTTC.

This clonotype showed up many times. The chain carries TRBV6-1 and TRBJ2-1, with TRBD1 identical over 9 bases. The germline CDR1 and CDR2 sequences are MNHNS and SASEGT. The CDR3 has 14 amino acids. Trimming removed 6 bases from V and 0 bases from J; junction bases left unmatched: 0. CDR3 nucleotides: TGTGCCAGCAGGGACAGGGGCTCCTACAATGAGCAGTTCTTC. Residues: CASRDRGSYNEQFF.

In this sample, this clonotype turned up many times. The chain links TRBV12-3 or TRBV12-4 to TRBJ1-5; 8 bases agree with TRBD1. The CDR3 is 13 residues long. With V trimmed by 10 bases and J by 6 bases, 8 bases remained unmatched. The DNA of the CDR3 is TGTGCCACAGGGACAGGCCTAGGTCAGCCCCAGCATTTT. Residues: CATGTGLGQPQHF.

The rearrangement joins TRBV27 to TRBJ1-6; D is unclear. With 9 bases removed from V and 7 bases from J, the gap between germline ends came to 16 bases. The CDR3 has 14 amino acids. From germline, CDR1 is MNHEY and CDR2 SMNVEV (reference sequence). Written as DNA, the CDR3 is TGTGCCAGTTCGACGGCGGCTTCCAATTCACCCCTCCACTTT. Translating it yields CASSTAASNSPLHF.

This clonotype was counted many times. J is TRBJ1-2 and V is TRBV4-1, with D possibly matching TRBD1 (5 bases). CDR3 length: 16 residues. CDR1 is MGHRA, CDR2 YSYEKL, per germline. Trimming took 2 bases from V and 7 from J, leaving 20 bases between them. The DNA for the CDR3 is TGCGCCAGCAGCCAATCATTAGGGGACGCCTTGGTTGGCTACACCTTC. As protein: CASSQSLGDALVGYTF.

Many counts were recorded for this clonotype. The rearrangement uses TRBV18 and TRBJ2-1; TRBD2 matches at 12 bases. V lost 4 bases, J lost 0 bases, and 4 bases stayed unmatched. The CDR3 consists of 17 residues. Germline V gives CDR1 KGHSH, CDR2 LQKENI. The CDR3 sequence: CASSLRTSGVSYNEQFF. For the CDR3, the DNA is TGTGCCAGCTCACTCAGGACTAGCGGGGTCTCCTACAATGAGCAGTTCTTC. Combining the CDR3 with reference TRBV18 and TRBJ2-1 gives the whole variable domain NAGVMQNPRHLVRRRGQEARLRCSPMKGHSHVYWYRQLPEEGLKFMVYLQKENIIDESGMPKERFSAEFPKEGPSILRIQQVVRGDSAAYFCASSLRTSGVSYNEQFFGPGTRLTVL.

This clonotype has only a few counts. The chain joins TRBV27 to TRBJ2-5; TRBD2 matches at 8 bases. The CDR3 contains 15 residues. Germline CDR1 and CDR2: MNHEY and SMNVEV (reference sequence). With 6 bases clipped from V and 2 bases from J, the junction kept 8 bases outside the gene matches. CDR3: CASRDKPSGQETQYF. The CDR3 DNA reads TGTGCCAGCAGGGACAAACCTAGCGGGCAAGAGACCCAGTACTTC.

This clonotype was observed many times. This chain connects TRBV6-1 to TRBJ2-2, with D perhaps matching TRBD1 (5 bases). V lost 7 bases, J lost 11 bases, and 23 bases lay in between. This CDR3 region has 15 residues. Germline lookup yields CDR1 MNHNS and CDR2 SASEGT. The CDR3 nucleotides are TGTGCCAGCACCCTGGACCCAGGGTGGGGTAGCGAGCTGTTTTTT. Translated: CASTLDPGWGSELFF.

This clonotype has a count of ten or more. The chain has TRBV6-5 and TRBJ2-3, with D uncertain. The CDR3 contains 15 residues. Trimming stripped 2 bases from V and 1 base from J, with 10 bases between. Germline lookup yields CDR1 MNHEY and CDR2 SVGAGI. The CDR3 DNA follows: TGTGCCAGCAGTTACCTCTTAGGGCGCACAGATACGCAGTATTTT. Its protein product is CASSYLLGRTDTQYF.

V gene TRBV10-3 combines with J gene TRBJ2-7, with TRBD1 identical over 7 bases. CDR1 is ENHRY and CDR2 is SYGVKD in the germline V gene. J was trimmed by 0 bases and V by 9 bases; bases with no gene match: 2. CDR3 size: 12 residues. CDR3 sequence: CAMGQSSYEQYF. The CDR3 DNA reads TGTGCCATGGGACAGAGCTCCTACGAGCAGTACTTC.

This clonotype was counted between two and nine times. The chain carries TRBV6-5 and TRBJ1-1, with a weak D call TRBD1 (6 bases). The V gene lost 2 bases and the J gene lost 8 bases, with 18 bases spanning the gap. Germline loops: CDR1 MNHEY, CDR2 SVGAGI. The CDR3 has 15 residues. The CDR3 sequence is CASSYLGMRGAEAFF. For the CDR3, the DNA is TGTGCCAGCAGTTACCTTGGAATGAGGGGGGCAGAAGCTTTCTTT.

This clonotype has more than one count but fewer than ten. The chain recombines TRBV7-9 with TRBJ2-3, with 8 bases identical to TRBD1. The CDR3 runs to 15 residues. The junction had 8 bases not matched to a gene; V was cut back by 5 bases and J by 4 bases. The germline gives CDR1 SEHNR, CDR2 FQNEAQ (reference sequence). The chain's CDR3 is CASSPRQGLADTQYF. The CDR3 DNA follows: TGTGCCAGCAGCCCCCGACAGGGGCTGGCAGATACGCAGTATTTT.

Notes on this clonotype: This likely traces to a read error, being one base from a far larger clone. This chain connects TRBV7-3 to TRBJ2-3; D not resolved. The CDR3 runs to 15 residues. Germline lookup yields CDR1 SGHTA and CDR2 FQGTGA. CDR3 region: CASSLSFLTTDTQSF. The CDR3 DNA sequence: TGTGCCAGCAGCTTATCTTTCCTGACCACAGATACGCAGTCTTTT.

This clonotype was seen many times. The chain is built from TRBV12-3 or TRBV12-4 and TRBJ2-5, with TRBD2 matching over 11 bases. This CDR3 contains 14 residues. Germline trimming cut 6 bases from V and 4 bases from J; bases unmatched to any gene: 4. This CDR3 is CASRSSGGVETQYF. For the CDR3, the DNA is TGTGCCAGCAGAAGTAGCGGGGGGGTAGAGACCCAGTACTTC.

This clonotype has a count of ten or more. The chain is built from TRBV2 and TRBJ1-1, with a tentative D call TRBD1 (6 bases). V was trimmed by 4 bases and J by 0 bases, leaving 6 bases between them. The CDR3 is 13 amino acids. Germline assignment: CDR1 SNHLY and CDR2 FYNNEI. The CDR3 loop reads CASSGDMNTEAFF. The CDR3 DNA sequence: TGTGCCAGCAGTGGGGACATGAACACTGAAGCTTTCTTT.

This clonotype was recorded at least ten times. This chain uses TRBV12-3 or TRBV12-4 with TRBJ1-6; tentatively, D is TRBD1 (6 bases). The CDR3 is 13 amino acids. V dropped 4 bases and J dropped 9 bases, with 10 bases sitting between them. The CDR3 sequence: CASSSYRVSPLHF. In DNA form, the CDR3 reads TGTGCCAGCAGTTCATACAGGGTTTCACCCCTCCACTTT.

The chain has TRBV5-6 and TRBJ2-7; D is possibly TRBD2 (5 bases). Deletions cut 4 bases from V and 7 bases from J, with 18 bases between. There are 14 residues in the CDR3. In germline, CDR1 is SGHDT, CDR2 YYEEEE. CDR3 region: CASSPARTPWEQYF. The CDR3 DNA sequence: TGTGCCAGCAGCCCCGCCCGGACTCCTTGGGAGCAGTACTTC.

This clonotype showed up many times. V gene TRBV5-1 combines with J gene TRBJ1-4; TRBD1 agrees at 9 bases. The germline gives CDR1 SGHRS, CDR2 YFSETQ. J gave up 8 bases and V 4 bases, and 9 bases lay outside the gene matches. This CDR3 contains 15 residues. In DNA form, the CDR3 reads TGCGCCAGCAGCCGGTCGGGACAGGGCGAAGAAAAACTGTTTTTT. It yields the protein CASSRSGQGEEKLFF.

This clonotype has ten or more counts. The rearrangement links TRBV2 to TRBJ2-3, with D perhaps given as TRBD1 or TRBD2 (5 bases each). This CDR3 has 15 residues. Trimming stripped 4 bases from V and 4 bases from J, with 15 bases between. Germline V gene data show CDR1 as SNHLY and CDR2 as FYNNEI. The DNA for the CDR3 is TGTGCCAGCAGTGGTTTCGAGGGGTTCTCAGATACGCAGTATTTT. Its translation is CASSGFEGFSDTQYF.

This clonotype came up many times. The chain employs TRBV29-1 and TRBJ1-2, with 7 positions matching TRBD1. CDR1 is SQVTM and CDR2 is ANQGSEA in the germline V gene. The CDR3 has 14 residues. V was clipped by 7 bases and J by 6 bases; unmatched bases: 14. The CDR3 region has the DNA TGCAGCGCCGAACAGGGGATCGGTATTCATGGCTACACCTTC. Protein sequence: CSAEQGIGIHGYTF.

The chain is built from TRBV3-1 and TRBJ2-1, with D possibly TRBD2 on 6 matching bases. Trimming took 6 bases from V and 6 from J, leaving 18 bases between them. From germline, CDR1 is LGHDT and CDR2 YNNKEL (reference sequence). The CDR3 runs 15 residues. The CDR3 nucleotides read TGTGCCAGCAGGCAAACGGGACTCAGATTCAATGAGCAGTTCTTC. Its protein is CASRQTGLRFNEQFF.

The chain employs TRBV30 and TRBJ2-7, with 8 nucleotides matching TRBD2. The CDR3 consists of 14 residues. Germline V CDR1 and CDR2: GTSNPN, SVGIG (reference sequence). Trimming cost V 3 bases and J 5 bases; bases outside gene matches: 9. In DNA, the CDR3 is TGTGCCTGGAGCCCGCGGGGGGTAAGCCACGAGCAGTACTTC. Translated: CAWSPRGVSHEQYF.

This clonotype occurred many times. CDR3 loop: CASSSRTSGRETQYF. The DNA of the CDR3 is TGTGCCAGCAGCTCCCGGACTAGCGGGAGGGAGACCCAGTACTTC. The genes are TRBV5-5 and TRBJ2-5; 14 bases line up with TRBD2. CDR3 length: 15 amino acids. J gave up 5 bases and V 3 bases, and 3 bases lay outside the gene matches. Germline V gene lookup returns CDR1 SGHKS and CDR2 YYEKEE (reference sequence).